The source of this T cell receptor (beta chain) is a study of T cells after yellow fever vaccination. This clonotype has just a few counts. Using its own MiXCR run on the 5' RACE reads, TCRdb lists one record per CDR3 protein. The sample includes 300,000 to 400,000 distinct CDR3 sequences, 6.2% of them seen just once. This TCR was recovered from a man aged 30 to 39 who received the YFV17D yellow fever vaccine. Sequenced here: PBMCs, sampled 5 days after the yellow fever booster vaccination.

CDR3 sequence: CASSPSGSVADTQYF. The CDR3 DNA reads TGTGCCAGCAGCCCTAGCGGGAGTGTCGCAGATACGCAGTATTTT. V gene TRBV7-2 combines with J gene TRBJ2-3; 10 positions agree with TRBD2. This CDR3 is built from 15 residues. Trimming at V came to 5 bases and at J to 4 bases, leaving 6 bases not matched to a gene. CDR1 and CDR2 from the germline V gene are SGHTA and FQGNSA.